This T cell receptor (beta chain) came from a study of T cell responses to AZD1222 COVID-19 vaccine. Study-wide findings and caveats: Spike-specific TCR breadth and depth rose after two AZD1222 doses. White British donors predominated, females outnumbered males, and clonal diversity was possibly underestimated. Baseline seropositives among AZD1222 recipients totaled only six. Targeting of unmutated variant regions was reportedly seen in nearly half of spike-specific TCRs.

The table came from immunoSEQ multiplex PCR; TCRdb's copy has only in-frame clones and leaves some out. The sample includes 120,000 to 150,000 clones, nearly 90% of them seen just once. Remarks on this clone: Its matching antigen is unknown.

Looked up from germline, CDR1 is SGHVS and CDR2 is FQNEAQ. V lost 3 bases and J lost 2, with 7 bases in between. CDR3 size: 13 residues. This TCR came from an adult who received the MenACWY meningococcal vaccine as a control. The starting material was peripheral blood, obtained 28 days after the second dose of the MenACWY control vaccine. The V gene is TRBV7-8, the J gene TRBJ1-2; no reliable D call. The CDR3 reads CASSFGQNYGYTF. The CDR3 DNA reads as TGTGCCAGCAGCTTCGGGCAGAACTATGGCTACACCTTC.